The 10 T cell receptor beta chains reported below all come from one sample, sequenced in a study of cytomegalovirus exposure and HLA in healthy donors. Use of 60 Vbeta and 13 Jbeta primers characterized the PCR. Here immunoSEQ multiplex PCR was the method, and the copy in TCRdb shows in-frame clones only, minus some. The table lists under 200,000 clones, about 85% of them singletons. Sequences were obtained from PBMCs. Receptors originate from a man younger than 30 in good health and CMV-seronegative.

This sequence joins TRBV7-3 and TRBJ2-7; perhaps TRBD2 as D (6 bases). The CDR3 covers 14 residues. The ends were cut back, 4 bases at V and 7 bases at J, with 17 bases in the middle. CDR1 and CDR2 (germline): SGHTA, FQGTGA. The CDR3, as DNA: TGTGCCAGCAGCTACGGGACTCCCATGGGGGAGCAGTACTTC. The encoded protein is CASSYGTPMGEQYF. The complete variable domain, with remaining parts taken from reference TRBV7-3 and TRBJ2-7, reads GAGVSQTPSNKVTEKGKYVELRCDPISGHTALYWYRQSLGQGPEFLIYFQGTGAADDSGLPNDRFFAVRPEGSVSTLKIQRTERGDSAVYLCASSYGTPMGEQYFGPGTRLTVT.

The chain joins TRBV5-4 to TRBJ2-5; 8 bases are shared with TRBD1. The CDR3 consists of 16 residues. Germline CDR1 SGHNT, CDR2 YYREEE (reference sequence). V lost 0 bases and J lost 2; bases outside the gene matches: 6. This chain's CDR3 is CASSLGTGMEQETQYF. The CDR3 DNA sequence: TGTGCCAGCAGCTTGGGGACAGGGATGGAACAAGAGACCCAGTACTTC.

The chain is built from TRBV2 and TRBJ2-7; 8 bases match TRBD1. The trim removed 8 bases at V and 3 bases at J, leaving 12 bases unmatched. This CDR3 spans 15 amino acids. The germline CDR1 and CDR2 sequences are SNHLY and FYNNEI. CDR3 DNA sequence: TGTGCCAGCCTGGGGCCGGGACAGGAATTCTACGAGCAGTACTTC. Residues: CASLGPGQEFYEQYF.

The chain links TRBV29-1 to TRBJ2-1; 9 bases agree with TRBD2. Germline V lookup: CDR1 SQVTM, CDR2 ANQGSEA. V dropped 7 bases and J dropped 2; count of bases not matched to a gene: 6. The CDR3 has 14 amino acids. In DNA form, the CDR3 reads TGCAGCGGATTAGCGGGGGTCCCCTACAATGAGCAGTTCTTC. This encodes CSGLAGVPYNEQFF.

This clone was observed a few times. This chain connects TRBV19 to TRBJ1-1; 8 bases are a match to TRBD1. Trimming at V came to 6 bases and at J to 5 bases, leaving 8 bases not matched to a gene. The CDR3 runs to 14 residues. Germline lookup yields CDR1 LNHDA and CDR2 SQIVND (reference sequence). CDR3 region: CASRVGQEGTEAFF. The DNA of the CDR3 is TGTGCCAGTAGAGTGGGACAGGAAGGTACTGAAGCTTTCTTT.

V gene TRBV9 combines with J gene TRBJ2-2; 7 bases align to TRBD1. Germline assignment: CDR1 SGDLS and CDR2 YYNGEE. This CDR3 is 14 amino acids long. Trimming at V came to 1 base and at J to 5 bases, leaving 2 bases not matched to a gene. This chain's CDR3 is CASSVTGETGELFF. For the CDR3, the DNA is TGTGCCAGCAGCGTAACAGGGGAAACCGGGGAGCTGTTTTTT.

This clone appeared a single time. The V gene is TRBV28, the J gene TRBJ2-7, with 10 nucleotides matching TRBD2. Germline V gene data show CDR1 as MDHEN and CDR2 as SYDVKM. This CDR3 contains 15 residues. V trimming: 6 bases; J trimming: 0 bases; junction bases outside the gene matches: 5. The CDR3 here is CASRPGLAASYEQYF. The CDR3 DNA sequence: TGTGCCAGCAGACCCGGACTAGCGGCCTCCTACGAGCAGTACTTC.

This clone was observed a handful of times. The chain uses TRBV4-1 and TRBJ2-7; 9 nucleotides match TRBD1. The junction had 11 bases not matched to a gene; V was cut back by 4 bases and J by 4 bases. Germline CDR1 reads MGHRA; CDR2 reads YSYEKL. CDR3 length equals 16 residues. This chain's CDR3 is CASSLGPGQGFYEQYF. CDR3 bases: TGCGCCAGCAGCCTGGGACCGGGACAGGGATTTTACGAGCAGTACTTC.

V usage is TRBV5-6 and J usage is TRBJ1-1, with 8 bases that match TRBD1. Germline values: CDR1 SGHDT, CDR2 YYEEEE. The CDR3 consists of 12 residues. Trimming cost V 3 bases and J 11 bases; bases outside gene matches: 6. CDR3 amino acids: CASSSQGVAAFF. The CDR3 nucleotides read TGTGCCAGCAGCTCACAGGGGGTGGCGGCTTTCTTT. The entire variable domain, with the rest obtained from reference TRBV5-6 and TRBJ1-1, is as follows: DAGVTQSPTHLIKTRGQQVTLRCSPKSGHDTVSWYQQALGQGPQFIFQYYEEEERQRGNFPDRFSGHQFPNYSSELNVNALLLGDSALYLCASSSQGVAAFFGQGTRLTVV.

J is TRBJ1-1 and V is TRBV19, with D hard to call. The CDR3 has 16 residues. CDR1 is LNHDA and CDR2 is SQIVND in the germline V gene (reference sequence). V lost 6 bases, J lost 0 bases, and 17 bases lay in between. This CDR3 is CASRMTPGGVNTEAFF. CDR3 in DNA: TGTGCCAGTAGAATGACCCCCGGCGGGGTGAACACTGAAGCTTTCTTT.